These 25 T cell receptor beta chains were sequenced from one sample in a study of blood T cell repertoires in COVID-19. Generated by immunoSEQ multiplex PCR, the TCRdb table keeps only in-frame clones and is missing some. The sample carries 200,000 or so clones, roughly four fifths recorded once. Sequencing was performed on peripheral blood. These receptors all stem from a human donor with acute or convalescent COVID-19. The donor label of this sample is uncertain.

V and J are TRBV27 and TRBJ1-2; D may be TRBD1 (5 bases). V was pared by 6 bases and J by 0 bases, with 14 bases between. The CDR3 has 15 amino acids. The germline V gene has CDR1 MNHEY and CDR2 SMNVEV (reference sequence). The CDR3 DNA reads as TGTGCCAGCAGCCGCCAAGCGGGGGCTAACTATGGCTACACCTTC. The encoded protein is CASSRQAGANYGYTF.

V is TRBV3-1 (or the pseudogene TRBV3-2) and J is TRBJ1-1; D unresolved. Trimming removed 0 bases from V and 6 bases from J, with 5 bases in between. This CDR3 comprises 12 residues. The germline V gene has CDR1 LGHDT and CDR2 YNNKEL (reference sequence). CDR3 amino acids: CASSQDTPEAFF. CDR3 in DNA: TGTGCCAGCAGCCAAGATACACCTGAAGCTTTCTTT.

This chain uses TRBV7-9 with TRBJ2-5; tentative D call: TRBD1 (5 bases). Germline loops: CDR1 SEHNR, CDR2 FQNEAQ (reference sequence). Trimming pared 5 bases from V and 2 bases from J, leaving 15 bases between. The CDR3 spans 15 residues. The CDR3 nucleotides read TGTGCCAGCAGCAATGGCCGGACATATCAAGAGACCCAGTACTTC. Protein product: CASSNGRTYQETQYF.

The chain employs TRBV6-5 and TRBJ2-6, with 8 nucleotides matching TRBD1. The germline gives CDR1 MNHEY, CDR2 SVGAGI. This CDR3 comprises 15 residues. Unmatched junction bases numbered 3, after V lost 8 bases and J lost 0 bases. In nucleotides, the CDR3 is TGTGCCAGCCAGGGGGCCAGCTCTGGGGCCAACGTCCTGACTTTC. Its protein is CASQGASSGANVLTF.

The V gene is TRBV6-5, the J gene TRBJ1-3, with a possible D match to TRBD1 (5 bases). The CDR3 runs 14 residues. V was pared by 8 bases and J by 0 bases, with 11 bases between. CDR1 and CDR2 (germline): MNHEY, SVGAGI. CDR3 DNA sequence: TGTGCCAGCCAAACAGGTGGCTCTGGAAACACCATATATTTT. Its protein is CASQTGGSGNTIYF.

The J gene is TRBJ1-3, the V gene TRBV3-1 (or the pseudogene TRBV3-2); TRBD1 might be the D (5 bases). CDR3 length: 15 residues. The germline CDR1 and CDR2 sequences are LGHDT and YNNKEL (reference sequence). V shed 1 base and J shed 2 bases, with 9 bases lying between them. CDR3 sequence reads: CASSQGDSPGNTIYF. As DNA, the CDR3 is TGTGCCAGCAGCCAAGGTGACAGCCCTGGAAACACCATATATTTT.

The table lists this clone with a count of one. The genes are TRBV6-1 and TRBJ2-7; TRBD2 might be the D (6 bases). The germline V and J ends were trimmed by 3 bases and 5 bases, with 11 bases remaining between them. CDR1 is MNHNS and CDR2 is SASEGT in the germline V gene. This CDR3 is 13 amino acids long. The CDR3 DNA reads TGTGCCAGCAGTGAGGAGGGACTCAACGAGCAGTACTTC. Translated, it gives CASSEEGLNEQYF.

The chain links TRBV6-5 to TRBJ1-6; 9 nucleotides line up with TRBD1. Germline-derived CDR1 and CDR2 are MNHEY and SVGAGI. The CDR3 runs to 15 residues. With 2 bases clipped from V and 8 bases from J, the junction kept 4 bases outside the gene matches. CDR3 nucleotide sequence: TGTGCCAGCAGTTACCCAAGACAGGGGGATTCACCCCTCCACTTT. Encoded protein: CASSYPRQGDSPLHF.

The V gene is TRBV6-6, the J gene TRBJ1-4; 8 nucleotides line up with TRBD1. The germline CDR1 and CDR2 sequences are MNHNY and SVGAGI (reference sequence). The CDR3 extends over 15 amino acids. Germline trimming cut 6 bases from V and 7 bases from J; bases unmatched to any gene: 10. In DNA form, the CDR3 reads TGTGCCAGCAGCCCACTCGGGGACAGGTTTGAAAAACTGTTTTTT. Encoded protein: CASSPLGDRFEKLFF.

The chain links TRBV9 to TRBJ1-1, with D possibly being TRBD1 (5 bases). The CDR3 has 16 residues. Germline assignment: CDR1 SGDLS and CDR2 YYNGEE. V was pared by 3 bases and J by 5 bases, with 20 bases between. The DNA of the CDR3 is TGTGCCAGCAGCGCCCGCCCCGGGACGGGGGGGACTGAAGCTTTCTTT. Amino acids: CASSARPGTGGTEAFF.

The V call is TRBV28, the J call TRBJ1-6; perhaps TRBD1 as D (5 bases). The CDR3 extends over 13 amino acids. Trimming took off 6 bases at V and 7 bases at J, with 10 bases between the two ends. The germline CDR1 and CDR2 sequences are MDHEN and SYDVKM. The CDR3 coding sequence is TGTGCCAGCAGCTCCCGGACAAATTCACCCCTCCACTTT. Translating gives CASSSRTNSPLHF. Full variable domain (missing parts from reference TRBV28 and TRBJ1-6): DVKVTQSSRYLVKRTGEKVFLECVQDMDHENMFWYRQDPGLGLRLIYFSYDVKMKEKGDIPEGYSVSREKKERFSLILESASTNQTSMYLCASSSRTNSPLHFGNGTRLTVT.

The V call is TRBV9, the J call TRBJ2-2, with D possibly being TRBD2 (6 bases). CDR3 size: 16 residues. Trimming pared 4 bases from V and 3 bases from J, leaving 16 bases between. The germline V gene has CDR1 SGDLS and CDR2 YYNGEE. In nucleotides, the CDR3 is TGTGCCAGCAGCCCTCGGCTGCGCGGGGACACCGGGGAGCTGTTTTTT. Encoded protein: CASSPRLRGDTGELFF.

The chain combines TRBV29-1 with TRBJ1-5, with 9 bases matching TRBD1. CDR1 is SQVTM, CDR2 ANQGSEA, per germline. The CDR3 totals 14 residues. The V gene end was trimmed by 5 bases and the J gene end by 2 bases; junction bases not matched to a gene: 4. The CDR3 protein is CSVRQGVGNQPQHF. In DNA form, the CDR3 reads TGCAGCGTTAGACAGGGGGTAGGCAATCAGCCCCAGCATTTT. The variable domain in full, with the rest retrieved from reference TRBV29-1 and TRBJ1-5, is SAVISQKPSRDICQRGTSLTIQCQVDSQVTMMFWYRQQPGQSLTLIATANQGSEATYESGFVIDKFPISRPNLTFSTLTVSNMSPEDSSIYLCSVRQGVGNQPQHFGDGTRLSIL.

This chain joins TRBV27 and TRBJ2-3, with TRBD2 matching 7 bases. Unmatched junction bases numbered 12, after V lost 3 bases and J lost 6 bases. Germline V gene sequence: CDR1 MNHEY, CDR2 SMNVEV (reference sequence). The CDR3 loop spans 16 amino acids. CDR3 DNA: TGTGCCAGCAGTTTGCCCCTCGCGGGAGTGGAGGATACGCAGTATTTT. This gives the protein CASSLPLAGVEDTQYF.

Many counts were recorded for this clone. The J gene is TRBJ1-2, the V gene TRBV10-3, with unresolved D. V gave up 0 bases and J gave up 7 bases, with 3 bases separating them. The CDR3 has 11 residues. Per germline, CDR1 ENHRY and CDR2 SYGVKD. The CDR3 DNA reads as TGTGCCATCAGTGAGTCGGCTGGCTACACCTTC. It encodes CAISESAGYTF.

The V call is TRBV7-3, the J call TRBJ1-2; 7 bases line up with TRBD1. CDR1 and CDR2 from the germline V gene are SGHTA and FQGTGA. Trimming at V came to 4 bases and at J to 8 bases, leaving 7 bases not matched to a gene. The length of the CDR3 is 13 residues. CDR3 in DNA: TGTGCCAGCAGCTCTGGGACAGCAGGGGGCTACACCTTC. This codes for CASSSGTAGGYTF.

The chain couples TRBV27 to TRBJ2-6; 7 bases align to TRBD2. This CDR3 spans 17 amino acids. The germline CDR1 and CDR2 sequences are MNHEY and SMNVEV (reference sequence). After removal of 6 bases from V and 0 bases from J, the junction contained 8 bases not matched to a gene. The chain's CDR3 is CASRLGGEVSGANVLTF. The CDR3 DNA reads as TGTGCCAGCAGATTGGGAGGGGAAGTCTCTGGGGCCAACGTCCTGACTTTC.

J is TRBJ2-1 and V is TRBV24-1; TRBD1 is a possible D gene (7 bases). Germline V gene data show CDR1 as KGHDR and CDR2 as SFDVKD. V shed 7 bases and J shed 8 bases, with 20 bases lying between them. CDR3 length: 15 amino acids. The CDR3 DNA follows: TGTGCCACCAGATCCGGGACAGCGGGTAGCGATGAGCAGTTCTTC. Its translation is CATRSGTAGSDEQFF.

The rearrangement uses TRBV5-4 and TRBJ2-1; 12 nucleotides match TRBD2. The CDR3 is 16 residues long. Trimming removed 0 bases from V and 7 bases from J; junction bases left unmatched: 5. Germline assignment: CDR1 SGHNT and CDR2 YYREEE (reference sequence). This CDR3 is CASSLAGLAGINEQFF. Written as DNA, the CDR3 is TGTGCCAGCAGCTTGGCCGGACTAGCGGGAATTAATGAGCAGTTCTTC.

The table lists this clone with a count of one. This rearrangement joins TRBV19 to TRBJ2-5; D unresolved. The CDR3 runs to 16 residues. Germline-derived CDR1 and CDR2 are LNHDA and SQIVND (reference sequence). Between the trimmed V and J ends, which lost 0 bases and 2 bases, there was a span of 13 bases. The CDR3 nucleotides read TGTGCCAGTAGTATAGACAGACGGAGAAGTCAAGAGACCCAGTACTTC. Translated: CASSIDRRRSQETQYF.

The chain carries TRBV28 and TRBJ2-7; TRBD2 matches at 12 bases. The length of the CDR3 is 15 residues. V was pared by 5 bases and J by 12 bases, with 14 bases of the junction left unmatched. Germline CDR1 MDHEN, CDR2 SYDVKM. The CDR3 DNA is TGTGCCAGCAGTCGAGCCGCCGGACTAGCGGGGATGGGGTACTTC. This sequence encodes CASSRAAGLAGMGYF.

The chain is built from TRBV5-6 and TRBJ2-1, with 11 bases lining up with TRBD1. The germline V gene has CDR1 SGHDT and CDR2 YYEEEE. V shed 4 bases, J shed 0 bases, and the junction held 6 bases outside the gene matches. The CDR3 totals 17 residues. This chain's CDR3 is CASSLGTGGDSYNEQFF. As DNA, the CDR3 is TGTGCCAGCAGCCTAGGGACAGGGGGAGACTCCTACAATGAGCAGTTCTTC.

This clone was detected a few times. The same CDR3 arises from other DNA sequences in this sample as well. This sequence joins TRBV3-1 (or the pseudogene TRBV3-2) and TRBJ1-5; no clear D gene. V lost 1 base and J 6 bases, leaving 4 bases between the germline ends. Germline-derived CDR1 and CDR2 are LGHDT and YNNKEL (reference sequence). This CDR3 has 12 residues. The CDR3 DNA follows: TGTGCCAGCAGCCAAGCAGGTCAGCCCCAGCATTTT. Residues: CASSQAGQPQHF.

The chain carries TRBV6-5 and TRBJ1-2, with a tentative D call TRBD1 (6 bases). Trimming removed 7 bases from V and 6 bases from J, with 21 bases in between. The CDR3 runs 15 residues. The germline V gene encodes CDR1 MNHEY and CDR2 SVGAGI. The CDR3 protein is CASIGGSQRGHGYTF. The CDR3 DNA is TGTGCCAGCATAGGGGGATCCCAGAGGGGACATGGCTACACCTTC.

Points on this clone: The sample holds other DNA sequences that translate to the same CDR3. The rearrangement joins TRBV28 to TRBJ1-5, with no clear D. The CDR3 runs 12 residues. Trimming removed 2 bases at V and 6 bases at J, with 5 bases between. The germline V gene encodes CDR1 MDHEN and CDR2 SYDVKM. This CDR3 reads CASSLRGQPQHF. Here the CDR3 DNA reads TGTGCCAGCAGTTTAAGAGGTCAGCCCCAGCATTTT. Drawing the rest from reference TRBV28 and TRBJ1-5, the complete variable domain is DVKVTQSSRYLVKRTGEKVFLECVQDMDHENMFWYRQDPGLGLRLIYFSYDVKMKEKGDIPEGYSVSREKKERFSLILESASTNQTSMYLCASSLRGQPQHFGDGTRLSIL.